Below are 8 T cell receptor beta chains sequenced from a single sample in a study of T cell responses to AZD1222 COVID-19 vaccine. Generated by immunoSEQ multiplex PCR, the TCRdb table keeps only in-frame clones and is missing some. The sample shows some 170,000 clones, 90% to 95% of them seen only once. Material: peripheral blood, obtained 28 days after the second AZD1222 dose. The receptors shown here come from an adult who received the AZD1222 COVID-19 vaccine.

The chain recombines TRBV5-4 with TRBJ1-2; 9 nucleotides agree with TRBD1. The CDR3 is 14 residues long. Germline CDR1 is SGHNT and CDR2 is YYREEE (reference sequence). J was trimmed by 5 bases and V by 4 bases; bases with no gene match: 6. DNA for the CDR3: TGTGCCAGCAGCCTGGACAGGGGACTATATGGCTACACCTTC. Amino acids: CASSLDRGLYGYTF.

The genes are TRBV29-1 and TRBJ2-1, with D perhaps given as TRBD1 or TRBD2 (5 bases each). The CDR3 totals 15 residues. From germline, CDR1 is SQVTM and CDR2 ANQGSEA. The V and J ends lost 3 bases and 6 bases respectively, with 18 bases between them. The CDR3 region has the DNA TGCAGCGTTGACCCGGGACGTCAACTAATCAATGAGCAGTTCTTC. This codes for CSVDPGRQLINEQFF.

This chain joins TRBV6-1 and TRBJ1-5; D unclear. This CDR3 is built from 16 residues. V lost 1 base to trimming and J lost 0 bases, with 10 bases between them. The germline gives CDR1 MNHNS, CDR2 SASEGT. The CDR3 coding sequence is TGTGCCAGCAGTGAAGGGGCAGAATATAGCAATCAGCCCCAGCATTTT. Encoded protein: CASSEGAEYSNQPQHF.

This chain uses TRBV27 with TRBJ1-1; D remains ambiguous. V gave up 3 bases and J gave up 1 base, with 6 bases separating them. CDR3 length: 13 residues. Germline V CDR1 and CDR2: MNHEY, SMNVEV (reference sequence). The CDR3 is CASSLWGNTEAFF. In nucleotides, the CDR3 is TGTGCCAGCAGTTTGTGGGGGAACACTGAAGCTTTCTTT.

This clone was seen once. This chain uses TRBV6-5 with TRBJ2-7, with 10 bases lining up with TRBD2. CDR1 and CDR2 (germline): MNHEY, SVGAGI. V shed 2 bases and J 3 bases; nucleotides not matched to a gene: 7. The CDR3 is 16 residues long. Here the CDR3 reads CASSYGLSGRGYEQYF. The CDR3 region has the DNA TGTGCCAGCAGTTACGGTTTGAGCGGGAGGGGCTACGAGCAGTACTTC.

The V and J genes are TRBV15 and TRBJ1-5; no definite D call. Germline CDR1 and CDR2: LNHNV and YYDKDF (reference sequence). V was clipped by 3 bases and J by 4 bases, with 19 bases between them. There are 17 residues in the CDR3. The CDR3 DNA is TGTGCCACCAGCAGTGCTCCGGGCCGGGTACGAAATCAGCCCCAGCATTTT. It encodes CATSSAPGRVRNQPQHF.

This chain's CDR3 is CASSLLRGNEQFF. The CDR3 region has the DNA TGTGCCAGCAGTTTGCTCAGGGGCAATGAGCAGTTCTTC. The chain couples TRBV28 to TRBJ2-1, with TRBD1 as a possible D gene (6 bases). CDR3 length equals 13 residues. CDR1 and CDR2 (germline): MDHEN, SYDVKM. Deletions cut 3 bases from V and 6 bases from J, with 9 bases between.

The rearrangement links TRBV30 to TRBJ1-5; TRBD1 is a possible D gene (5 bases). The V gene's germline CDR1 is GTSNPN and CDR2 SVGIG (reference sequence). V gave up 0 bases and J gave up 6 bases, with 12 bases separating them. This CDR3 is built from 14 residues. CDR3 sequence (DNA): TGTGCCTGGAGTGTATCAGGGAGCCGTCAGCCCCAGCATTTT. Protein: CAWSVSGSRQPQHF.